The rows below give T cell receptor beta chains drawn from one sample of a study of blood T cell repertoires in COVID-19. Assay: immunoSEQ multiplex PCR; the TCRdb copy retains only in-frame clones and omits some. The sample gives 100,000 to 150,000 clones, approximately 82% of which show up once; about 3.8% is in the top ten. Material for sequencing was peripheral blood. The receptor source for this set is a woman aged 45 to 65 with acute or convalescent COVID-19. The CDR3 runs from the conserved cysteine through the conserved F or W. The D gene is left open where the match is weak. The listing skips clone size in some rows; elsewhere it reads once, few, many or a size class.

d_call clone_size j_call v_call cdr3_aa cdr3_nt
. . TRBJ1-1 TRBV19 CAPGKGRMLGGTEAFF TGTGCCCCGGGGAAGGGACGGATGTTGGGAGGCACTGAAGCTTTCTTT
. . TRBJ1-1 TRBV29-1 CSANRVGTEAFF TGCAGCGCAAACAGGGTGGGCACTGAAGCTTTCTTT
TRBD1 . TRBJ1-2 TRBV3-1/TRBV3-2 CASSPSRDSPQTF TGTGCCAGCAGCCCGTCCCGGGACAGTCCCCAGACCTTC
. . TRBJ1-2 TRBV19 CASIASGQFQIPLHGYTF TGTGCCAGTATCGCCTCAGGACAGTTCCAAATACCCCTGCATGGCTACACCTTC
. once TRBJ2-7 TRBV3-1/TRBV3-2 CASSQALTGASYEQYF TGTGCCAGCAGCCAAGCTTTGACAGGAGCCTCCTACGAGCAGTACTTC
TRBD2 . TRBJ2-2 TRBV7-9 CASSLGGTHPGELFF TGTGCCAGCAGCTTGGGAGGGACGCACCCCGGGGAGCTGTTTTTT
. once TRBJ2-1 TRBV5-1 CASNSRDSAGDEQFF TGCGCCAGCAACTCCCGGGACTCCGCGGGTGATGAGCAGTTCTTC
. . TRBJ1-3 TRBV18 CASSPPTGFGNTIYF TGTGCCAGCTCACCACCGACAGGATTTGGAAACACCATATATTTT
. . TRBJ1-3 TRBV16 CASSEQGSGNTIYF TGTGCCAGCAGCGAGCAGGGGAGTGGAAACACCATATATTTT
TRBD2 . TRBJ2-5 TRBV3-1/TRBV3-2 CASSQELAGGSETQYF TGTGCCAGCAGCCAAGAGCTAGCGGGAGGCTCGGAGACCCAGTACTTC
. . TRBJ2-6 TRBV30 CAWSYRMKLSGANVLTF TGTGCCTGGAGTTACAGGATGAAGCTCTCTGGGGCCAACGTCCTGACTTTC
TRBD2 . TRBJ2-7 TRBV6-5 CASRPTGLAGASLDF TGTGCCAGCAGACCGACGGGACTAGCGGGCGCCTCATTGGACTTC
TRBD2 . TRBJ2-1 TRBV9 CASSVTGAGGYNEQFF TGTGCCAGCAGCGTGACGGGCGCGGGAGGGTACAATGAGCAGTTCTTC
. . TRBJ2-7 TRBV18 CASSPSPSSYEQYF TGTGCCAGCTCACCTTCCCCGAGCTCCTACGAGCAGTACTTC
TRBD1 . TRBJ1-5 TRBV4-1 CASSRIGGGQPQHF TGCGCCAGCAGCCGCATAGGGGGCGGTCAGCCCCAGCATTTT
. . TRBJ2-7 TRBV13 CASSWGRYEQYF TGTGCCAGCAGCTGGGGGCGCTACGAGCAGTACTTC
TRBD1 . TRBJ1-5 TRBV3-1/TRBV3-2 CASSQDLRQGSPQHF TGTGCCAGCAGCCAAGACTTGAGACAGGGGTCGCCCCAGCATTTT
. . TRBJ1-1 TRBV21-1 CADREGQYTEAFF TGTGCCGACAGGGAAGGCCAGTACACTGAAGCTTTCTTT
. few TRBJ2-7 TRBV5-1 CASSQTEAYEQYF TGCGCCAGCAGCCAGACAGAAGCCTACGAGCAGTACTTC
. once TRBJ1-1 TRBV7-9 CASSFGRDEAFF TGTGCCAGCAGCTTCGGCAGGGATGAAGCTTTCTTT
TRBD1 . TRBJ1-2 TRBV9 CASSPEGAGTGGGHYGYTF TGTGCCAGCAGCCCAGAGGGGGCCGGGACAGGGGGCGGGCACTATGGCTACACCTTC
. once TRBJ2-1 TRBV15 CATSRGQDFEQFF TGTGCCACCAGCAGAGGACAGGATTTTGAGCAGTTCTTC
TRBD2 . TRBJ2-3 TRBV5-4 CASSSAIRRGGSDTQYF TGTGCCAGCAGTTCTGCGATTCGGCGGGGGGGGTCAGATACGCAGTATTTT
. . TRBJ1-1 TRBV6-2/TRBV6-3 CASSYSTRRVSAEAFF TGTGCCAGCAGTTACTCGACGAGGAGGGTTAGTGCTGAAGCTTTCTTT
. . TRBJ2-7 TRBV5-4 CAFSGTLTYEQYF TGTGCCTTTTCCGGGACACTTACCTACGAGCAGTACTTC
. . TRBJ1-1 TRBV7-3 CASSLMGQGSTEAFF TGTGCCAGCAGCTTAATGGGGCAGGGTAGCACTGAAGCTTTCTTT
TRBD2 . TRBJ2-1 TRBV3-1/TRBV3-2 CASTPAGLEGTEQFF TGTGCCAGCACCCCAGCGGGACTAGAGGGTACTGAGCAGTTCTTC